These T cell receptor beta chains were read from a single sample in a study of T cell repertoires in cytomegalovirus infection. TCRdb recomputed calls from the reads with MiXCR, one row per CDR3 protein. The sample contains about 740,000 distinct CDR3 sequences, around 30% of which appear only once. Their specific antigens are unknown. The input for sequencing was cultured PBMCs, taken from culture after CMV antigen stimulation. The receptors shown here come from a human donor in good health (CMV status not recorded). Some clones in this sample may be carry-over from other donors' samples. CDR3s include the opening cysteine and the closing phenylalanine or tryptophan. The order of the fields is D gene, J gene, V gene, clone size, CDR3 DNA, CDR3 protein. D genes are given only for firm matches. Some rows mark clone size as missing; the rest say once, few, many or name a class of expanded clone.

D: -; J: TRBJ2-7; V: TRBV7-2; size: -; DNA: TGTGCCAGCAGCTCATCCCGGGACGGACCTTCTCGGGAGCAGTACTTC; CDR3: CASSSSRDGPSREQYF
D: -; J: TRBJ2-7; V: TRBV25-1; size: once; DNA: TGTGCCAGCAGTGAATCCGTGGGGCACTACGAGCAGTACTTC; CDR3: CASSESVGHYEQYF
D: -; J: TRBJ2-3; V: TRBV19; size: -; DNA: TGTGCCAGTAGTATCTCGCGGGGCACAGATACGCAGTATTTT; CDR3: CASSISRGTDTQYF
D: -; J: TRBJ1-5; V: TRBV12-3/TRBV12-4; size: -; DNA: TGTGCCAGCAGTACCCGCCGGGGGCCCCAGCATTTT; CDR3: CASSTRRGPQHF
D: -; J: TRBJ2-2; V: TRBV6-2/TRBV6-3; size: few; DNA: TGTGCCAGCCGGGACTTTCTCTACACCGGGGAGCTGTTTTTT; CDR3: CASRDFLYTGELFF
D: TRBD1; J: TRBJ1-4; V: TRBV7-2; size: many; DNA: TGTGCCAGCAGCTGGACAGGGAATGGAGAAAAACTGTTTTTT; CDR3: CASSWTGNGEKLFF
D: -; J: TRBJ1-5; V: TRBV12-3/TRBV12-4; size: -; DNA: TGTGCCAGCAGTACTGACAGTTGGTATCAGCCCCAGCATTTT; CDR3: CASSTDSWYQPQHF
D: TRBD1; J: TRBJ2-1; V: TRBV5-4; size: -; DNA: TGTGCCAGCAGCCCCCAGACAGGGGACAATGAGCAGTTCTTC; CDR3: CASSPQTGDNEQFF
D: -; J: TRBJ2-7; V: TRBV5-1; size: -; DNA: TGCGCCAGCAGCTTGGCTCAGAACTACGAGCAGTACTTC; CDR3: CASSLAQNYEQYF
D: -; J: TRBJ1-1; V: TRBV6-6; size: few; DNA: TGTGCCAGCAGGTCGCAGGGTGGAAGTGACACTGAAGCTTTCTTT; CDR3: CASRSQGGSDTEAFF
D: -; J: TRBJ2-5; V: TRBV7-2; size: -; DNA: TGTGCCAGCAGCCTGGGGGGGGCGGGGTTAGAGACCCAGTACTTC; CDR3: CASSLGGAGLETQYF
D: TRBD1; J: TRBJ1-4; V: TRBV20-1; size: -; DNA: TGCAGTGCTAGAGATGGGGGACAGGCGAATGAAAAACTGTTTTTT; CDR3: CSARDGGQANEKLFF
D: -; J: TRBJ2-7; V: TRBV19; size: -; DNA: TGTGCCAGTAGTATCGGAGGGACATTCTACGAGCAGTACTTC; CDR3: CASSIGGTFYEQYF
D: -; J: TRBJ2-1; V: TRBV7-9; size: few; DNA: TGTGCCACCGGCTATGAGCAGTTCTTC; CDR3: CATGYEQFF
D: -; J: TRBJ2-1; V: TRBV7-2; size: few; DNA: TGTGCCAGCAGCTTTGTTAGCGCTGAGCAGTTCTTC; CDR3: CASSFVSAEQFF
D: -; J: TRBJ2-7; V: TRBV7-2; size: -; DNA: TGTGCCAGCAGCTCACAAAGACTGGCCCGGGCGTACTTC; CDR3: CASSSQRLARAYF
D: -; J: TRBJ2-4; V: TRBV18; size: -; DNA: TGTGCCAGCTCAAATTCGGGGTTAGCCAAAAACATTCAGTACTTC; CDR3: CASSNSGLAKNIQYF
D: TRBD1; J: TRBJ1-2; V: TRBV7-2; size: many; DNA: TGTGCCAGCAGCTCCGGGACAGACTATGGCTACACCTTC; CDR3: CASSSGTDYGYTF
D: TRBD2; J: TRBJ2-3; V: TRBV28; size: few; DNA: TGTGCCAGCAGTTCCACCGGGGGGGCCGAGGGAGATACGCAGTATTTT; CDR3: CASSSTGGAEGDTQYF
D: -; J: TRBJ2-3; V: TRBV7-2; size: many; DNA: TGTGCCAGCAGCTTCGACCGCACAGATACGCAGTATTTT; CDR3: CASSFDRTDTQYF
D: -; J: TRBJ1-5; V: TRBV6-2/TRBV6-3; size: -; DNA: TGTGCCAGCACCGAGGCACATTCGGACCAGCCCCAGCATTTT; CDR3: CASTEAHSDQPQHF
D: -; J: TRBJ2-7; V: TRBV20-1; size: -; DNA: TGCAGTGCCCGTCGGGCGGATGCGCCCTCCTACGAGCAGTACTTC; CDR3: CSARRADAPSYEQYF
D: TRBD1; J: TRBJ1-1; V: TRBV11-1; size: -; DNA: TGTGCCAGCAAAACGACAGGGGCGAACACTGAAGCTTTCTTT; CDR3: CASKTTGANTEAFF
D: TRBD1; J: TRBJ1-1; V: TRBV20-1; size: -; DNA: TGCAGTGCGAACTACCGGGGGACAGTATTCGAAGCTTTCTTT; CDR3: CSANYRGTVFEAFF
D: -; J: TRBJ2-5; V: TRBV7-9; size: few; DNA: TGTGCCAGCAGCGCCGGGCTGTCGGCCCAAGAGACCCAGTACTTC; CDR3: CASSAGLSAQETQYF
D: -; J: TRBJ2-3; V: TRBV7-6; size: once; DNA: TGTGCCAGCAGCACCAATCCCATAGATACGCAGTATTTT; CDR3: CASSTNPIDTQYF
D: TRBD1; J: TRBJ1-5; V: TRBV10-3; size: few; DNA: TGTGCCATCAATGGACAGGGCCCTAATCAGCCCCAGCATTTT; CDR3: CAINGQGPNQPQHF
D: TRBD1; J: TRBJ2-7; V: TRBV7-2; size: many; DNA: TGTGCCAGCAGCCGTCAGGGGGCCTCGGTCTACGAGCAGTACTTC; CDR3: CASSRQGASVYEQYF
D: -; J: TRBJ2-6; V: TRBV7-2; size: many; DNA: TGTGCCAGCGCGAAGAGCCAGACAGTCTCTGGGGCCAACGTCCTGACTTTC; CDR3: CASAKSQTVSGANVLTF
D: -; J: TRBJ2-3; V: TRBV24-1; size: few; DNA: TGTGCCACCAGTCGCGGTGGGGACGCAGATACGCAGTATTTT; CDR3: CATSRGGDADTQYF
D: -; J: TRBJ2-1; V: TRBV27; size: -; DNA: TGTGCCAGCAGTTTAGCGGGGAGGACCTACAATGAGCAGTTCTTC; CDR3: CASSLAGRTYNEQFF
D: TRBD2; J: TRBJ2-1; V: TRBV19; size: few; DNA: TGTGCCAGTAGTATGAGGTTAGCGGGAGCGTATTTCTACAATGAGCAGTTCTTC; CDR3: CASSMRLAGAYFYNEQFF
D: TRBD2; J: TRBJ2-2; V: TRBV7-6; size: -; DNA: TGTGCCAGCAGCTTATTAGAGGGCGGGAGGGAATTCACCGGGGAGCTGTTTTTT; CDR3: CASSLLEGGREFTGELFF
D: -; J: TRBJ2-5; V: TRBV11-2; size: -; DNA: TGTGCCAGCAGCCGCCTTGGAGACAGCCCTCAATTGGCCCAGTACTTC; CDR3: CASSRLGDSPQLAQYF
D: -; J: TRBJ2-7; V: TRBV12-3/TRBV12-4; size: -; DNA: TGTGCCAGCAGTTTTTGGGCAGAGCAGTACTTC; CDR3: CASSFWAEQYF
D: -; J: TRBJ2-1; V: TRBV19; size: -; DNA: TGTGCCAGTAGCGGGGTAATCGATGAGCAGTTCTTC; CDR3: CASSGVIDEQFF
D: -; J: TRBJ2-1; V: TRBV4-1; size: -; DNA: TGCGCCAGCAGCCAAGAAGGGGGGGGCTACAATGAGCAGTTCTTC; CDR3: CASSQEGGGYNEQFF
D: TRBD2; J: TRBJ2-1; V: TRBV5-1; size: -; DNA: TGCGCCAGCAGCGGTAGCGGGGGGGCCTCCTACAATGAGCAGTTCTTC; CDR3: CASSGSGGASYNEQFF
D: TRBD2; J: TRBJ2-3; V: TRBV4-2; size: -; DNA: TGTGCCAGCAGCCAAACGACTAGCTTTAGTACAGATACGCAGTATTTT; CDR3: CASSQTTSFSTDTQYF
D: -; J: TRBJ1-2; V: TRBV4-3; size: -; DNA: TGCGCCAGCAGCCAAGAGATCCGATCTGGGTATGGCTACACCTTC; CDR3: CASSQEIRSGYGYTF
D: -; J: TRBJ2-3; V: TRBV11-2; size: few; DNA: TGTGCCAGCAGCTTTAAGGCGGACCCGAGGGATACGCAGTATTTT; CDR3: CASSFKADPRDTQYF
D: TRBD1; J: TRBJ1-6; V: TRBV12-3/TRBV12-4; size: -; DNA: TGTGCCAGCAGGGACGACAGGGGAGATTCACCCCTCCACTTT; CDR3: CASRDDRGDSPLHF
D: -; J: TRBJ2-3; V: TRBV7-2; size: many; DNA: TGTGCCAGCAATCTCGGGGGCACAGATACGCAGTATTTT; CDR3: CASNLGGTDTQYF
D: -; J: TRBJ2-7; V: TRBV15; size: -; DNA: TGTGCCACCAGCAGAGATGGGAAGCAGTACTTC; CDR3: CATSRDGKQYF
D: TRBD2; J: TRBJ2-1; V: TRBV6-2/TRBV6-3; size: -; DNA: TGTGCCAGCAGTACCCGGTGGCTAGCGGGGGTCCGCGAGCAGTTCTTC; CDR3: CASSTRWLAGVREQFF
D: TRBD2; J: TRBJ2-2; V: TRBV20-1; size: once; DNA: TGCAGTGCTAGAGTCGCGGGAGGGCCCCCCGGGGAGCTGTTTTTT; CDR3: CSARVAGGPPGELFF
D: -; J: TRBJ1-4; V: TRBV7-2; size: many; DNA: TGTGCCAGCAGCACGACAGAGAACTCCTATGAAAAACTGTTTTTT; CDR3: CASSTTENSYEKLFF